This TCR beta chain came from a study of T cell repertoires in urothelial bladder cancer. Libraries were prepared by immunoSEQ multiplex PCR; TCRdb keeps only in-frame clonotypes and omits some of them. Of about 6,600 clones in the sample, about 70% were seen once. With V trimmed by 4 bases and J by 5 bases, 8 bases remained unmatched. The CDR3 contains 14 residues. Germline assignment: CDR1 SGHNT and CDR2 YYREEE (reference sequence). The chain carries TRBV5-4 and TRBJ2-7; 8 positions match TRBD2. Sequenced input: tumor-infiltrating cells from bladder cancer. This TCR came from a human donor with urothelial carcinoma. The DNA for the CDR3 is TGTGCCAGCAGCCGTTCGGGGGGGGCCCACGAGCAGTACTTC. Translating gives CASSRSGGAHEQYF.